One and the same sample provided the 9 T cell receptor beta chains below, sequenced in a study of identical twins. TCRdb redid the calling of the 5' RACE reads with MiXCR, one entry per CDR3 protein. The sample consists of about 220,000 distinct CDR3 sequences, around 8% of them appearing once. Separately, the same data were catalogued under a study of yellow fever vaccine responses in identical twins.

Sequenced: memory (CD45RO+) T cells sorted from blood. These receptors were collected from a woman younger than 30 in good health.

This clonotype has more than one count but fewer than ten. This sequence joins TRBV28 and TRBJ1-4; 7 nucleotides align to TRBD1. The CDR3 length is 14 residues. Per germline, CDR1 MDHEN and CDR2 SYDVKM. The J segment lost 8 bases and the V segment lost 5 bases, leaving 8 bases of the junction unmatched. CDR3 in DNA: TGTGCCAGCAGTCAACAGGGGTTCGGGGAAAAACTGTTTTTT. Amino acid sequence: CASSQQGFGEKLFF.

This clonotype was found a few times. This chain uses TRBV28 with TRBJ2-7; 7 bases match TRBD1. The CDR3 sequence is 15 residues long. Looked up from germline, CDR1 is MDHEN and CDR2 is SYDVKM. V was pared by 4 bases and J by 5 bases, with 11 bases of the junction left unmatched. CDR3 sequence: CASSSLGTDLDEQYF. In nucleotides, the CDR3 is TGTGCCAGCAGTTCCCTCGGGACAGATTTGGACGAGCAGTACTTC.

This chain joins TRBV2 and TRBJ2-2; TRBD1 might be the D (5 bases). V lost 6 bases and J lost 2, with 10 bases in between. The CDR3 covers 14 residues. Germline values: CDR1 SNHLY, CDR2 FYNNEI. CDR3 protein: CASRGRINTGELFF. The CDR3 DNA is TGTGCCAGCAGGGGGCGCATAAACACCGGGGAGCTGTTTTTT.

For this clonotype: No DNA is shown, since the ends of the CDR3 on it are uncertain; the CDR3 is the one TCRdb lists. The V gene is TRBV23-1, the J gene TRBJ2-2; the table's D call TRBD1 went unverified against the DNA. TRBV23-1 is annotated as an ORF whose role is uncertain. With termini counted, the CDR3 has 17 amino acids. This CDR3 is CASTSKTDLEHRGAVFF.

This clonotype has just a few counts. This chain joins TRBV7-9 and TRBJ2-1; 11 bases are a match to TRBD2. The CDR3 contains 15 residues. V was pared by 5 bases and J by 5 bases, with 5 bases of the junction left unmatched. The germline gives CDR1 SEHNR, CDR2 FQNEAQ (reference sequence). CDR3 in amino acids: CASSHSGRANNEQFF. The CDR3 DNA reads TGTGCCAGCAGCCATAGCGGGAGGGCTAACAATGAGCAGTTCTTC.

This clonotype was counted only a few times. This chain links TRBV12-3 or TRBV12-4 with TRBJ1-5; D gene ambiguous. The CDR3 runs 14 residues. V was clipped by 2 bases and J by 6 bases, with 11 bases between them. As DNA, the CDR3 is TGTGCCAGCAGTTTAAGTATGGGTACTCAGCCCCAGCATTTT. Protein: CASSLSMGTQPQHF.

This clonotype was recorded a few times. The genes are TRBV7-8 and TRBJ2-3; D is uncertain. The germline V and J ends were trimmed by 4 bases and 2 bases, with 13 bases remaining between them. Germline CDR1 and CDR2: SGHVS and FQNEAQ. The CDR3 is made up of 15 amino acids. The CDR3: CASSSYRTATDTQYF. DNA of the CDR3: TGTGCCAGCAGCTCCTATAGGACCGCCACAGATACGCAGTATTTT. Full variable domain (missing parts from reference TRBV7-8 and TRBJ2-3): GAGVSQSPRYKVAKRGQDVALRCDPISGHVSLFWYQQALGQGPEFLTYFQNEAQLDKSGLPSDRFFAERPEGSVSTLKIQRTQQEDSAVYLCASSSYRTATDTQYFGPGTRLTVL.

This clonotype came up many times. This chain connects TRBV5-5 to TRBJ2-1; maybe TRBD2 (5 bases). The length of the CDR3 is 15 residues. Trimming took off 0 bases at V and 0 bases at J, with 7 bases between the two ends. Germline CDR1 reads SGHKS; CDR2 reads YYEKEE (reference sequence). The CDR3 sequence is CASSLAGDSYNEQFF. In DNA form, the CDR3 reads TGTGCCAGCAGCTTGGCCGGGGACTCCTACAATGAGCAGTTCTTC.

This chain uses TRBV20-1 with TRBJ2-1; D may be TRBD1 (5 bases). The CDR3 length is 13 residues. The germline gives CDR1 DFQATT, CDR2 SNEGSKA (reference sequence). The germline V and J ends were trimmed by 7 bases and 7 bases, with 17 bases remaining between them. The CDR3 region is CSDKATGKNEQFF. The DNA of the CDR3 is TGCAGTGATAAAGCCACAGGTAAAAATGAGCAGTTCTTC.